This T cell receptor (beta chain) emerged from a study of CD8+ T cells in alopecia areata. Described treatment: oral pan-JAK inhibitor, 5-10 mg twice daily. Reverse transcribed after extraction, RNA yielded cDNA as the sequencing template. Generated by immunoSEQ multiplex PCR, the TCRdb table keeps only in-frame clones and is missing some. The sample has about 140,000 clones, around 83% seen once. Germline CDR1 is MNHNY and CDR2 is SVGAGI (reference sequence). V shed 7 bases and J shed 1 base, with 10 bases lying between them. The CDR3 extends over 13 amino acids. The clonotype was recovered from a human donor with alopecia areata. The V call is TRBV6-6, the J call TRBJ2-5; D is unclear. The sample consisted of CD8+ T cells sorted from blood, taken at week 4, from a patient treated with tofacitinib. The CDR3 is CASMTHSQETQYF. Here the CDR3 DNA reads TGTGCCAGCATGACGCACAGCCAAGAGACCCAGTACTTC.